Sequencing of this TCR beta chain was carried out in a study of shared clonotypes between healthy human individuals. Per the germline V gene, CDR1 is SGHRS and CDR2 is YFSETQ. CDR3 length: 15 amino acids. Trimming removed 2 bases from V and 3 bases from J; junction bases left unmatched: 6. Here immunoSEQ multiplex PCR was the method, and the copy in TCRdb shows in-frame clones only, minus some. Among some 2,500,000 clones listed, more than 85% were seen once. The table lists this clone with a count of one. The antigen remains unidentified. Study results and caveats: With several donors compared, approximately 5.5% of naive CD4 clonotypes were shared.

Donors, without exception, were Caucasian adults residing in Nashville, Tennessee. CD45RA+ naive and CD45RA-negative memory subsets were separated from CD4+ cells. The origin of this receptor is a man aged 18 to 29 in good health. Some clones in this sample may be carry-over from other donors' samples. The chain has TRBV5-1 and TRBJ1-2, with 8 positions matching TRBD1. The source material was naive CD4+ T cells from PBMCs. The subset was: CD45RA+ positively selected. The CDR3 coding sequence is TGCGCCAGCAGCTTTGACAGGGGAGGAGACTATGGCTACACCTTC. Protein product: CASSFDRGGDYGYTF.